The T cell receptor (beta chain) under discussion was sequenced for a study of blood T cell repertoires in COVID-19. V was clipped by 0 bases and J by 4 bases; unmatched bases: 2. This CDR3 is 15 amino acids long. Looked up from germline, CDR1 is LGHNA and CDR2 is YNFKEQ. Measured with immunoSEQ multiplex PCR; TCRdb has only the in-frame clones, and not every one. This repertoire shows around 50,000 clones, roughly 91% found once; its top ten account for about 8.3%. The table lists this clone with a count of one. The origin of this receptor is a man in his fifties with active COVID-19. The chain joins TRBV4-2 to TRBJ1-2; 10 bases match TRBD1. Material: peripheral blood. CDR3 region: CASSQEGDRGYGYTF. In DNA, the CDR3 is TGTGCCAGCAGCCAAGAAGGGGACAGGGGCTATGGCTACACCTTC.